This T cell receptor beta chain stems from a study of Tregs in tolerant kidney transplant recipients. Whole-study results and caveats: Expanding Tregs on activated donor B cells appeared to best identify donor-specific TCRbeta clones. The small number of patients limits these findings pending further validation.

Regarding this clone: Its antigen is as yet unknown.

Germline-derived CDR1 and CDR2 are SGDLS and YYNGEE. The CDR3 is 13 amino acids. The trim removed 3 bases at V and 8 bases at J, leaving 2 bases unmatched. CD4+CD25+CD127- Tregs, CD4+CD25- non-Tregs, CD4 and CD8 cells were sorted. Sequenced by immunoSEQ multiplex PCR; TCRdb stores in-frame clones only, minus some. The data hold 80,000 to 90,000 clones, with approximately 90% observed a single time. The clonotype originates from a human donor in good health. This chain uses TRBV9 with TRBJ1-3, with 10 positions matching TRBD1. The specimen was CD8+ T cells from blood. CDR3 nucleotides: TGTGCCAGCAGCGGGACAGGGGGGGACACCATATATTTT. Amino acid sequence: CASSGTGGDTIYF.